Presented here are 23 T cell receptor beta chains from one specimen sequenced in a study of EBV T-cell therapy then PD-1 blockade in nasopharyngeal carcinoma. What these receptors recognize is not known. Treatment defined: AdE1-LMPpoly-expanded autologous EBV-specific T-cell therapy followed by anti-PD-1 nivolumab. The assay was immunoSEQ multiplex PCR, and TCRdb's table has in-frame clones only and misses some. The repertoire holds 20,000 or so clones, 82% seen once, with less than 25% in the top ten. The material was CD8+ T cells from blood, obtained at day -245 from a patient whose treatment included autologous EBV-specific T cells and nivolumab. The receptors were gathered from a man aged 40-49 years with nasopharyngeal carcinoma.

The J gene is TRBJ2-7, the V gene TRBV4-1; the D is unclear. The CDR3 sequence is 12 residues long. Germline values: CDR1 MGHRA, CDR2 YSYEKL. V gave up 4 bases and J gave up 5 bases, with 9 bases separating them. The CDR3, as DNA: TGCGCCAGCAGCCCTGACCTAAACGAGCAGTACTTC. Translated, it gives CASSPDLNEQYF.

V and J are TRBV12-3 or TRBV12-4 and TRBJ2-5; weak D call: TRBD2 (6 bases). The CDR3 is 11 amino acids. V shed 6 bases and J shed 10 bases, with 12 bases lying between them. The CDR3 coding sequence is TGTGCCAGCAGCCCCGGGGGAAACCAGTACTTC. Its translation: CASSPGGNQYF.

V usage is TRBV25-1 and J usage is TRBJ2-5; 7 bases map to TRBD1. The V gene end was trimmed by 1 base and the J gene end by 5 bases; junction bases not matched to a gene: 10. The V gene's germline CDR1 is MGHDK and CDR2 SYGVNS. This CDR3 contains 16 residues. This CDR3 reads CASSESYRGLRETQYF. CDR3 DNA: TGTGCCAGCAGTGAATCGTATAGGGGGCTTAGGGAGACCCAGTACTTC.

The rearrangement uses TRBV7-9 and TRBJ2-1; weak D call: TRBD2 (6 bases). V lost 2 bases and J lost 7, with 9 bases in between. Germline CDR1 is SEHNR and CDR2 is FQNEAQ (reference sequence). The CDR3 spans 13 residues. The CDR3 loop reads CASSLSGVNEQFF. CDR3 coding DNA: TGTGCCAGCAGCTTATCGGGGGTAAATGAGCAGTTCTTC. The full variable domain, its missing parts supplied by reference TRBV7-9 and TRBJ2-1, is DTGVSQNPRHKITKRGQNVTFRCDPISEHNRLYWYRQTLGQGPEFLTYFQNEAQLEKSRLLSDRFSAERPKGSFSTLEIQRTEQGDSAMYLCASSLSGVNEQFFGPGTRLTVL.

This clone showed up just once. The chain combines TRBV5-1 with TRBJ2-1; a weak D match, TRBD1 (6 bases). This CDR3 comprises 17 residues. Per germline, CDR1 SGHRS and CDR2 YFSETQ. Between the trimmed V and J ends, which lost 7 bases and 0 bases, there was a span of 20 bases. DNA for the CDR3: TGCGCCAGCTCCTTGGTGGGGGCCTTGAGCTCCTACAATGAGCAGTTCTTC. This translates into CASSLVGALSSYNEQFF.

The CDR3 reads CASSEAGDSSYEQYF. Here the CDR3 DNA reads TGTGCCAGCAGTGAAGCTGGGGACAGCTCCTACGAGCAGTACTTC. This sequence joins TRBV6-1 and TRBJ2-7, with 7 bases that match TRBD1. The CDR3 loop spans 15 amino acids. V trimming: 0 bases; J trimming: 0 bases; junction bases outside the gene matches: 2. Germline assignment: CDR1 MNHNS and CDR2 SASEGT.

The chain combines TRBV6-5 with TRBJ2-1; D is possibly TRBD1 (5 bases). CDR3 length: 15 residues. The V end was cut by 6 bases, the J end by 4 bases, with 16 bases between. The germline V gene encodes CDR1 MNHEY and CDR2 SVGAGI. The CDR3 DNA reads TGTGCCAGCAGCCAATGGGGCAGCTCTTACAATGAGCAGTTCTTC. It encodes CASSQWGSSYNEQFF.

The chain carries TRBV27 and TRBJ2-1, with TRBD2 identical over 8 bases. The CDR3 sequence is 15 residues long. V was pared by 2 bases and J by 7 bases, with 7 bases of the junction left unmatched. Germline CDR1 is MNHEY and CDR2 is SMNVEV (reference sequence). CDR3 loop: CASSLRLATLNEQFF. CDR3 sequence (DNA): TGTGCCAGCAGTTTAAGACTAGCGACGCTGAATGAGCAGTTCTTC.

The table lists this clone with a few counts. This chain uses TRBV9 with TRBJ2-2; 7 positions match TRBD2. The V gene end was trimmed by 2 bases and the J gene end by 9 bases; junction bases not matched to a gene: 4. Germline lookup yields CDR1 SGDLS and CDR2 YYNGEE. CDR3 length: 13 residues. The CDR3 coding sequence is TGTGCCAGCAGCGTGGGGGGGATCCGGGAGCTGTTTTTT. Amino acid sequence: CASSVGGIRELFF.

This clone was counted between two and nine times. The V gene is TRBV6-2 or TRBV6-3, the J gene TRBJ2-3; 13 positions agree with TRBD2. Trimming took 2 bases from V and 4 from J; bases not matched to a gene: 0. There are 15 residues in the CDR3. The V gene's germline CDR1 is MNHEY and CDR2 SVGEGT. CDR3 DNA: TGTGCCAGCAGTTACGGGACTAGCGGGGCAGATACGCAGTATTTT. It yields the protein CASSYGTSGADTQYF.

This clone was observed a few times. CDR3 nucleotides: TGTAGCAAGGGCCATTATGCAACTAATGAAAAACTGTTTTTT. Translated, it gives CSKGHYATNEKLFF. The J gene is TRBJ1-4, the V gene TRBV18; no clear D. Germline V gene lookup returns CDR1 KGHSH and CDR2 LQKENI. The CDR3 has 14 residues.

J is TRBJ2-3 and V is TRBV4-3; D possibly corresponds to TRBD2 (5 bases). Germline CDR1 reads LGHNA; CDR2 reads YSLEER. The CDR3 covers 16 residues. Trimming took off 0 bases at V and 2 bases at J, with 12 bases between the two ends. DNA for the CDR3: TGCGCCAGCAGCCAAGATGATGCGGGCTACACAGATACGCAGTATTTT. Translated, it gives CASSQDDAGYTDTQYF.

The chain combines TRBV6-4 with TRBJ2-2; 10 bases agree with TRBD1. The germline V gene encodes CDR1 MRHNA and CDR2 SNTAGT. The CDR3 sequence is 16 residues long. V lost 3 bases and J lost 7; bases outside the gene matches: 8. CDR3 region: CASSEARTGGVGELFF. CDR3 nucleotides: TGTGCCAGCAGTGAAGCGCGGACAGGGGGTGTCGGGGAGCTGTTTTTT.

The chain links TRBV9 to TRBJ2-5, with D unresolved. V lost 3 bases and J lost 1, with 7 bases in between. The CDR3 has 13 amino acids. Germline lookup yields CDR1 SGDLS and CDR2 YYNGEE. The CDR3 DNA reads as TGTGCCAGCAGCGCCCTACTCCAAGAGACCCAGTACTTC. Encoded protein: CASSALLQETQYF.

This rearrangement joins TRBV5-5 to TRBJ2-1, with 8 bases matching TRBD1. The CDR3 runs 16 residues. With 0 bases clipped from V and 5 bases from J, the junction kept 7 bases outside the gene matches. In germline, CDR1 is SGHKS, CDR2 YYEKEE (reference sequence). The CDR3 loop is CASSLEGRGRDNEQFF. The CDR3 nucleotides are TGTGCCAGCAGCTTGGAGGGCAGGGGGCGCGACAATGAGCAGTTCTTC.

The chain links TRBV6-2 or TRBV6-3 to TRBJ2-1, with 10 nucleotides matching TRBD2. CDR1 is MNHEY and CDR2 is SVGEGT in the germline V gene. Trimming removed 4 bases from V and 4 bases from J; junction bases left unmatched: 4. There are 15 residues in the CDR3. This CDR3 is CASSLGLAVYNEQFF. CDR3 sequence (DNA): TGTGCCAGCAGTTTAGGACTAGCGGTTTACAATGAGCAGTTCTTC.

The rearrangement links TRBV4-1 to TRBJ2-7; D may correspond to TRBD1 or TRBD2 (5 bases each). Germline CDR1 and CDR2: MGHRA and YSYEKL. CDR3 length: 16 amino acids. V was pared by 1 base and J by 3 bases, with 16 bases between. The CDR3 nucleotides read TGCGCCAGCAGCCAAGTAGATGGGGGAGTGAACTACGAGCAGTACTTC. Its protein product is CASSQVDGGVNYEQYF.

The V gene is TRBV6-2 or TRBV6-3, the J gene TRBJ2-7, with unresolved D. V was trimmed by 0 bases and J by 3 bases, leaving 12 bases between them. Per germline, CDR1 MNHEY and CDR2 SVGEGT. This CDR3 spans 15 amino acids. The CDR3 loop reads CASSYSETFIYEQYF. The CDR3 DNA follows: TGTGCCAGCAGTTACTCAGAGACATTTATCTACGAGCAGTACTTC.

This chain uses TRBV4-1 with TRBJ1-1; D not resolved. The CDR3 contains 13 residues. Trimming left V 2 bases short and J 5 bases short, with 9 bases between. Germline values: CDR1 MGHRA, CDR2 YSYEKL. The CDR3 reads CASSQWTGTEAFF. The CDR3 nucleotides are TGCGCCAGCAGCCAATGGACGGGGACTGAAGCTTTCTTT.

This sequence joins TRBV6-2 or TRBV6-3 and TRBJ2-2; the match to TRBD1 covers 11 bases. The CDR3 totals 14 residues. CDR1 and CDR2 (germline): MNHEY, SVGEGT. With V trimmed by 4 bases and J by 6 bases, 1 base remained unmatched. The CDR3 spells CASSSGQGAGELFF. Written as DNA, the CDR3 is TGTGCCAGCAGTTCGGGACAGGGGGCCGGGGAGCTGTTTTTT.

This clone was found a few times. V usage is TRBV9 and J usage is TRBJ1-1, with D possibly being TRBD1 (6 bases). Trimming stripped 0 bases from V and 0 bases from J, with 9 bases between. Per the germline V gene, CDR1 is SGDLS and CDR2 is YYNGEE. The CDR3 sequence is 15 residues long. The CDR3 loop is CASSVEGGLNTEAFF. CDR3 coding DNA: TGTGCCAGCAGCGTAGAAGGGGGGTTGAACACTGAAGCTTTCTTT.

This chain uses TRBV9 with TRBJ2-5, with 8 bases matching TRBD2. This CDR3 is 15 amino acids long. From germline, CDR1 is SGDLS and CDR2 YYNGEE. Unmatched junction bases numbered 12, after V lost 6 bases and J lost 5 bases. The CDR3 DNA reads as TGTGCCAGCACTCGGGAGGGGAGGGGGGCTGAGACCCAGTACTTC. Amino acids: CASTREGRGAETQYF.

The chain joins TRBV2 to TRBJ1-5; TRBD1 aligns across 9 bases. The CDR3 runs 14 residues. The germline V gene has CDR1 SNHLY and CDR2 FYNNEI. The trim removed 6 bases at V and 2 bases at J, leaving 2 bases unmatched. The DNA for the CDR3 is TGTGCCAGCAGAAGGACAGGGGGCAATCAGCCCCAGCATTTT. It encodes CASRRTGGNQPQHF.